The 23 T cell receptor beta chains reported below all come from one sample, sequenced in a study of regulatory T cells in long-lasting Graves disease. As to time point: newly diagnosed GD, antithyroid drugs for less than 3 months. From PBMCs, RNA was extracted and then used to make the TCR library. iRepertoire HTBI primers and Arm-PCR of CDR3 regions built TCR beta libraries. A single record per CDR3 protein comes from TCRdb applying MiXCR to the multiplex PCR reads. This table has 300,000 to 400,000 distinct CDR3 sequences, approximately 16% appearing once. The sample was also reused in another study, on T cells in Graves' hyperthyroidism and ophthalmopathy.

The source was peripheral blood mononuclear cells (PBMCs), collected at new diagnosis, from a patient treated with antithyroid drugs. Every receptor here comes from a man aged 40-55 years with Graves disease.

The chain employs TRBV6-2 or TRBV6-3 and TRBJ2-1; D ambiguous. The V end lost 2 bases, the J end lost 5 bases, and 13 bases lay between the germline ends. The CDR3 spans 15 residues. CDR1 and CDR2 from the germline V gene are MNHEY and SVGEGT. CDR3 sequence reads: CASSYRHTVNNEQFF. The CDR3 DNA is TGTGCCAGCAGTTACCGGCATACGGTCAACAATGAGCAGTTCTTC.

In its sample, this clonotype was seen many times. The rearrangement uses TRBV7-2 and TRBJ2-7; the D is unclear. This CDR3 is 15 amino acids long. The germline gives CDR1 SGHTA, CDR2 FQGNSA. The V and J ends lost 2 bases and 2 bases respectively, with 13 bases between them. CDR3 in amino acids: CASSLFVDRAYEQYF. DNA of the CDR3: TGTGCCAGCAGCTTATTTGTGGACCGAGCCTACGAGCAGTACTTC.

This clonotype has ten or more counts. CDR3 protein: CASSPPQRGPSTDTQYF. DNA for the CDR3: TGTGCCAGCTCACCACCCCAGCGGGGACCTAGCACAGATACGCAGTATTTT. The V call is TRBV18, the J call TRBJ2-3; TRBD2 aligns across 7 bases. The V gene end was trimmed by 0 bases and the J gene end by 0 bases; junction bases not matched to a gene: 6. The CDR3 sequence is 17 residues long. The germline V gene has CDR1 KGHSH and CDR2 LQKENI.

This clonotype appeared many times. In DNA, the CDR3 is TGTGCCAGCAGGCCAGTAGGGATTAATTCACCCCTCCACTTT. Residues: CASRPVGINSPLHF. The rearrangement joins TRBV6-1 to TRBJ1-6; D uncertain. The CDR3 has 14 amino acids. V lost 6 bases and J 6 bases, leaving 12 bases between the germline ends. Germline assignment: CDR1 MNHNS and CDR2 SASEGT.

With regard to this clonotype: The germline gene is not matched at one end of the junction; a read error may be the cause. The V and J genes are TRBV28 and TRBJ2-7; D call uncertain. Germline CDR1 MDHEN, CDR2 SYDVKM. The CDR3 contains 12 residues. CDR3 residues: CASSLLDYEQYF. Here the CDR3 DNA reads TGTGCCAGCAGCTTATTAGACTACGAGCAGTACTTC.

This clonotype has ten or more counts. The J gene is TRBJ2-1, the V gene TRBV28, with D unclear. Germline V gene sequence: CDR1 MDHEN, CDR2 SYDVKM. V lost 6 bases and J 5 bases, leaving 20 bases between the germline ends. This CDR3 is built from 16 residues. The chain's CDR3 is CASRGLGIPPDNEQFF. In DNA form, the CDR3 reads TGTGCCAGCAGGGGTCTGGGGATTCCTCCTGACAATGAGCAGTTCTTC.

In the case of this clonotype: A single base separates this from a much larger clone, so it may be a read error. The genes are TRBV18 and TRBJ1-5, with D perhaps matching TRBD1 (6 bases). The CDR3 extends over 14 amino acids. Germline lookup yields CDR1 KGHSH and CDR2 LQKENI. The CDR3 DNA reads TGTGCCAGCTCCTCCATACAGGGAGGGCAGCCCCGGCATTTT. Translating gives CASSSIQGGQPRHF.

This clonotype was seen many times. The rearrangement links TRBV7-2 to TRBJ2-1, with a tentative D call TRBD1 (5 bases). Germline CDR1 is SGHTA and CDR2 is FQGNSA. The CDR3 runs to 14 residues. The germline V and J ends were trimmed by 2 bases and 4 bases, with 9 bases remaining between them. The CDR3 protein is CASSLQGYYNEQFF. The CDR3 region has the DNA TGTGCCAGCAGCTTACAGGGATATTACAATGAGCAGTTCTTC.

This clonotype was recorded many times. This chain uses TRBV28 with TRBJ2-7; perhaps TRBD2 as D (5 bases). Trimming took off 2 bases at V and 1 base at J, with 12 bases between the two ends. This CDR3 contains 15 residues. Germline CDR1 MDHEN, CDR2 SYDVKM. CDR3 sequence reads: CASSLLGSGSYEQYF. Written as DNA, the CDR3 is TGTGCCAGCAGTTTACTCGGGTCGGGGTCCTACGAGCAGTACTTC.

The sample holds many counts of this clonotype. The chain has TRBV5-1 and TRBJ1-1, with D tentatively TRBD1 (5 bases). Trimming pared 9 bases from V and 0 bases from J, leaving 15 bases between. CDR1 is SGHRS and CDR2 is YFSETQ in the germline V gene. The CDR3 is 14 residues long. CDR3 in DNA: TGCGCCACCGGATGGGGACCTATGAACACTGAAGCTTTCTTT. It yields the protein CATGWGPMNTEAFF.

This clonotype occurred many times. DNA of the CDR3: TGTGCCAGCTCAAAGGACAGTTTGGGGCAAGAGACCCAGTACTTC. It translates to CASSKDSLGQETQYF. V usage is TRBV18 and J usage is TRBJ2-5; possibly TRBD1 for D (6 bases). Germline-derived CDR1 and CDR2 are KGHSH and LQKENI. The CDR3 totals 15 residues. The V gene lost 5 bases and the J gene lost 2 bases, with 15 bases spanning the gap.

In its sample, this clonotype was seen a few times. The chain recombines TRBV5-1 with TRBJ2-5, with 9 nucleotides matching TRBD1. The CDR3 is 17 amino acids. The V gene's germline CDR1 is SGHRS and CDR2 YFSETQ. The trim removed 3 bases at V and 5 bases at J, leaving 14 bases unmatched. The CDR3 reads CASSWGQGSLAEETQYF. As DNA, the CDR3 is TGCGCCAGCAGCTGGGGACAGGGTAGCCTGGCTGAGGAGACCCAGTACTTC.

This clonotype was observed many times. The chain employs TRBV24-1 and TRBJ2-7; 9 bases match TRBD1. V was clipped by 4 bases and J by 4 bases; unmatched bases: 10. The CDR3 contains 16 residues. Germline assignment: CDR1 KGHDR and CDR2 SFDVKD. CDR3: CATSDSRTGERYEQYF. As DNA, the CDR3 is TGTGCCACCAGTGACTCCAGGACAGGGGAAAGATACGAGCAGTACTTC.

A single count supports this clonotype. This chain connects TRBV11-2 to TRBJ1-5, with 8 bases lining up with TRBD1. Germline CDR1 SGHAT, CDR2 FQNNGV. The CDR3 totals 15 residues. V lost 5 bases and J lost 1; bases outside the gene matches: 4. The CDR3 protein is CASSPRTGSNQPQHF. The CDR3 DNA is TGTGCCAGCAGCCCGCGGACAGGGAGCAATCAGCCCCAGCATTTT.

In its sample, this clonotype was seen many times. The chain carries TRBV28 and TRBJ2-5; no firm D call. V dropped 7 bases and J dropped 5 bases, with 14 bases sitting between them. CDR1 and CDR2 from the germline V gene are MDHEN and SYDVKM. CDR3 length: 13 residues. Written as DNA, the CDR3 is TGTGCCAGCACCCGCATGAGTTCCGAGACCCAGTACTTC. Its translation: CASTRMSSETQYF.

This clonotype was recorded at least ten times. J is TRBJ2-5 and V is TRBV19; TRBD1 aligns across 7 bases. The CDR3 extends over 15 amino acids. Trimming cost V 5 bases and J 2 bases; bases outside gene matches: 8. CDR1 LNHDA and CDR2 SQIVND come from the germline V gene (reference sequence). This CDR3 is CASSAWDSSQETQYF. The CDR3 nucleotides are TGTGCCAGTAGTGCCTGGGACAGCTCTCAAGAGACCCAGTACTTC. The full variable domain, its missing parts supplied by reference TRBV19 and TRBJ2-5, is DGGITQSPKYLFRKEGQNVTLSCEQNLNHDAMYWYRQDPGQGLRLIYYSQIVNDFQKGDIAEGYSVSREKKESFPLTVTSAQKNPTAFYLCASSAWDSSQETQYFGPGTRLLVL.

At least ten counts were recorded for this clonotype. This chain connects TRBV18 to TRBJ1-1; no firm D call. This CDR3 comprises 13 residues. The V end was cut by 0 bases, the J end by 1 base, with 3 bases between. Germline CDR1 is KGHSH and CDR2 is LQKENI. CDR3 sequence reads: CASSPPSNTEAFF. In nucleotides, the CDR3 is TGTGCCAGCTCACCACCATCGAACACTGAAGCTTTCTTT. The entire variable domain, with the rest obtained from reference TRBV18 and TRBJ1-1, is as follows: NAGVMQNPRHLVRRRGQEARLRCSPMKGHSHVYWYRQLPEEGLKFMVYLQKENIIDESGMPKERFSAEFPKEGPSILRIQQVVRGDSAAYFCASSPPSNTEAFFGQGTRLTVV.

This clonotype came up many times. V and J are TRBV6-1 and TRBJ2-5; D is ambiguous. Trimming took 7 bases from V and 5 from J, leaving 11 bases between them. CDR1 is MNHNS, CDR2 SASEGT, per germline. The CDR3 extends over 12 amino acids. The CDR3 DNA reads as TGTGCCAGCACCGACGTCAGGGAGACCCAGTACTTC. Translation: CASTDVRETQYF.

This chain links TRBV4-3 with TRBJ2-5; 9 bases fit TRBD2. The germline CDR1 and CDR2 sequences are LGHNA and YSLEER. The CDR3 is made up of 18 amino acids. Unmatched junction bases numbered 10, after V lost 0 bases and J lost 2 bases. CDR3 sequence: CASSQEASGGILQETQYF. In DNA form, the CDR3 reads TGCGCCAGCAGCCAAGAGGCGAGCGGGGGGATATTACAAGAGACCCAGTACTTC.

The J gene is TRBJ2-1, the V gene TRBV20-1; D remains unclear. This CDR3 is built from 12 residues. Germline CDR1 is DFQATT and CDR2 is SNEGSKA (reference sequence). V dropped 7 bases and J dropped 12 bases, with 19 bases sitting between them. CDR3 protein: CSGPRGSSGQFF. For the CDR3, the DNA is TGCAGTGGACCCCGCGGATCCTCCGGGCAGTTCTTC.

Many counts were recorded for this clonotype. The gene calls are TRBV2 and TRBJ2-7; D call uncertain. The CDR3 spans 14 residues. The V end lost 6 bases, the J end lost 0 bases, and 12 bases lay between the germline ends. The germline gives CDR1 SNHLY, CDR2 FYNNEI. Here the CDR3 reads CASSETQSSYEQYF. In DNA form, the CDR3 reads TGTGCCAGCAGCGAAACCCAGAGCTCCTACGAGCAGTACTTC.

In the case of this clonotype: A read error is likely here: a far larger clone is one base away. The CDR3 sequence: CASSRPQGLQAFF. CDR3 nucleotides: TGTGCCAGCAGCCGACCACAGGGATTGCAAGCTTTCTTT. The chain has TRBV16 and TRBJ1-1, with D maybe TRBD1 (6 bases). Looked up from germline, CDR1 is KGHSY and CDR2 is FQNENV. The CDR3 extends over 13 amino acids. The germline V and J ends were trimmed by 4 bases and 9 bases, with 15 bases remaining between them.

This clonotype was seen ten or more times. This sequence joins TRBV18 and TRBJ1-5; D is possibly TRBD1 (5 bases). V was cut by 6 bases and J by 3 bases, with 15 bases left in between. This CDR3 is 15 amino acids long. Germline-derived CDR1 and CDR2 are KGHSH and LQKENI. CDR3 coding DNA: TGTGCCAGCTCCATCCACGTCGGACACAATCAGCCCCAGCATTTT. It specifies CASSIHVGHNQPQHF.